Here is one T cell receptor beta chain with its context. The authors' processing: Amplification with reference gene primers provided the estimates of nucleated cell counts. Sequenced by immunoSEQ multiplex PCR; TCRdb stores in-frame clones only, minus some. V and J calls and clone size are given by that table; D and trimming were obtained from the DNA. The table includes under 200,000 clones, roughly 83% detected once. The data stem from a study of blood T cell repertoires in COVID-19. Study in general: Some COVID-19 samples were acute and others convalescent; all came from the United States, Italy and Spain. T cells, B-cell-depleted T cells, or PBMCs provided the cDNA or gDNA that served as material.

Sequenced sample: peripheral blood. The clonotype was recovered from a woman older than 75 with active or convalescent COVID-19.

CDR3: CASSSSGQGALVDTEAFF. The CDR3 bases are TGTGCCAGCAGTTCATCGGGACAGGGGGCGTTAGTGGACACTGAAGCTTTCTTT. This chain uses TRBV11-3 with TRBJ1-1; 12 bases align to TRBD1. J gave up 3 bases and V 6 bases, and 14 bases lay outside the gene matches. Germline V gives CDR1 SGHNT, CDR2 YENEEA. The CDR3 has 18 amino acids. The full variable domain, completed using reference TRBV11-3 and TRBJ1-1, is EAGVVQSPRYKIIEKKQPVAFWCNPISGHNTLYWYLQNLGQGPELLIRYENEEAVDDSQLPKDRFSAERLKGVDSTLKIQPAELGDSAVYLCASSSSGQGALVDTEAFFGQGTRLTVV.